What follows is one TCR beta chain and its context. Its antigen is currently unknown. One junction end disagrees with the germline gene, perhaps due to a read error. The record originates from a study of T-cell reconstitution after alpha-beta-depleted transplantation in children. General study points: From newly produced T cells came most of the T-cell counts and diversity one year after transplant. There were some patients whose high TCRbeta diversity at day 60 came from surviving recipient T cells and thymic progenitors.

Looked up from germline, CDR1 is SGHNT and CDR2 is YENEEA. CDR3 length: 13 amino acids. The library targeted TCRbeta and was prepared with unique molecular identifiers. TCRdb re-derived calls from the PCR reads in MiXCR, one entry per CDR3 protein. The repertoire holds some 140,000 distinct CDR3 sequences, with approximately 8.7% as singletons. The input for sequencing was PBMCs, mostly from graft donor cells, taken 180 days after TCRalphabeta/CD19-depleted stem cell transplant. This sequence joins TRBV11-3 and TRBJ1-1, with D possibly being TRBD1 (5 bases). This sequence originates from a girl under two years old who had a stem cell transplant for combined immunodeficiency, so the T cells may come from the graft donor. The CDR3 DNA sequence: TGTGCCAGAAGCTGGCGGGGCTACACTGAAGCTTTCTTT. This codes for CARSWRGYTEAFF.